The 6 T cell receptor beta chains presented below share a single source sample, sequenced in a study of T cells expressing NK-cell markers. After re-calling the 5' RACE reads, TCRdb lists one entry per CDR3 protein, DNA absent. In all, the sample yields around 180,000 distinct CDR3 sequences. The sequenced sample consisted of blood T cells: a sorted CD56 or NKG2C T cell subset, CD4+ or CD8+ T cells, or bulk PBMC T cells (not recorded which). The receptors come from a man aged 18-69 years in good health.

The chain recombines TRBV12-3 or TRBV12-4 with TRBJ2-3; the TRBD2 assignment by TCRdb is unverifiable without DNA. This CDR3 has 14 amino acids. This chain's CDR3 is CASTYGLAGDTQYF.

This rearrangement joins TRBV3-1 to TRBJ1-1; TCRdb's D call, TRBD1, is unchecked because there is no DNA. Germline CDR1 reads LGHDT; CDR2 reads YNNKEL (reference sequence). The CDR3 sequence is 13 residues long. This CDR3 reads CASSQGHRSEAFF.

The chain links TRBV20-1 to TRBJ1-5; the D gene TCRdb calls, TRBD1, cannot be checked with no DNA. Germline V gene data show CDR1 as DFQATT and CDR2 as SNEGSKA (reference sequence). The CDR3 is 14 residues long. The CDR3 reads CSASTGPGNQPQHF.

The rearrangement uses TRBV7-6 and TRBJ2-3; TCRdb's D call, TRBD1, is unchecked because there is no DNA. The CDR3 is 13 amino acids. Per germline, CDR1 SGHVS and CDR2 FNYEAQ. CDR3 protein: CASSGRQKDTQYF.

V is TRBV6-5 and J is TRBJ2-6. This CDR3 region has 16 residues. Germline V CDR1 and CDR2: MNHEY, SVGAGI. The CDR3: CASSLGTGFWANVLTF.

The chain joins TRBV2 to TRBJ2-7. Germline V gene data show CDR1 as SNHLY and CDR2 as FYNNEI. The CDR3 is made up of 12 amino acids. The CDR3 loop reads CASISEPYEQYF.